This is a list of T cell receptor beta chains from one sample in a study of CD8 T cells in Susac syndrome. In TCRdb, the immunoSEQ multiplex PCR reads were re-called with MiXCR into one record per CDR3 protein. The sample yields approximately 130,000 distinct CDR3 sequences, under 95% seen once. Sequenced sample: CD8+ T cells from PBMCs. Source of these receptors: a human donor with multiple sclerosis. CDR3s include the opening cysteine and the closing phenylalanine or tryptophan. Fields, in order: clone size, V gene, D gene, J gene, CDR3 protein, CDR3 DNA. The D gene is left open where the match is weak. The size of a clone is reported for some rows only, either as once, few or many, or as a class for expanded clones.

-	TRBV2	TRBD1	TRBJ2-7	CASSGQGADEQYF	TGTGCCAGCAGTGGTCAGGGGGCCGACGAGCAGTACTTC
-	TRBV4-3	TRBD2	TRBJ2-3	CASSQDIGGLAGLSDTQYF	TGCGCCAGCAGCCAAGATATTGGGGGACTAGCGGGGCTTTCAGATACGCAGTATTTT
-	TRBV19	-	TRBJ1-1	CASSIKTGGISDTEAFF	TGTGCCAGTAGTATAAAAACAGGAGGAATCTCGGACACTGAAGCTTTCTTT
-	TRBV13	-	TRBJ2-5	CASSSRVGETQYF	TGTGCCAGCAGCTCTAGGGTAGGAGAGACCCAGTACTTC
-	TRBV4-1	TRBD2	TRBJ2-7	CASSQGAGGAYEQYF	TGCGCCAGCAGCCAAGGCGCGGGAGGGGCCTACGAGCAGTACTTC
-	TRBV7-9	TRBD2	TRBJ2-7	CASSLGTMDEQYF	TGTGCCAGCAGCTTGGGGACTATGGACGAGCAGTACTTC
-	TRBV5-6	-	TRBJ1-5	CASSLARSNQPQHF	TGTGCCAGCAGCTTGGCAAGGAGCAATCAGCCCCAGCATTTT
-	TRBV7-2	-	TRBJ2-1	CASSSSFSRESYNEQFF	TGTGCCAGCAGCTCCTCGTTTTCTCGGGAGTCCTACAATGAGCAGTTCTTC
-	TRBV18	-	TRBJ1-4	CASSPLRNEKLFF	TGTGCCAGCTCACCACTTCGGAATGAAAAACTGTTTTTT
-	TRBV20-1	-	TRBJ2-1	CSVEVYANYNEQFF	TGCAGTGTGGAGGTTTACGCAAACTACAATGAGCAGTTCTTC
-	TRBV7-9	-	TRBJ1-4	CASSPGSRGPTNEKLFF	TGTGCCAGCAGCCCAGGATCCAGGGGACCAACTAATGAAAAACTGTTTTTT
-	TRBV6-2/TRBV6-3	-	TRBJ1-1	CASSYVSAGLAFF	TGTGCCAGCAGTTACGTTTCGGCAGGTCTAGCTTTCTTT
-	TRBV7-9	TRBD1	TRBJ2-1	CASSPTGASYNEQFF	TGTGCCAGCAGCCCGACAGGGGCTTCCTACAATGAGCAGTTCTTC
-	TRBV6-5	-	TRBJ2-7	CASSYSWDNYEQYF	TGTGCCAGCAGTTACTCGTGGGACAACTACGAGCAGTACTTC
-	TRBV2	TRBD1	TRBJ1-4	CAGGTGEEKLFF	TGTGCCGGCGGGACAGGCGAAGAAAAACTGTTTTTT
-	TRBV12-3/TRBV12-4	-	TRBJ1-1	CASSFGTHREAFF	TGTGCCAGCAGTTTTGGAACACATCGTGAAGCTTTCTTT
once	TRBV29-1	TRBD2	TRBJ2-7	CSVEGTSGSSYEQYF	TGCAGCGTTGAAGGGACTAGCGGAAGCTCCTACGAGCAGTACTTC
-	TRBV5-1	-	TRBJ2-5	CASSFTGSQETQYF	TGCGCCAGCAGCTTTACAGGCTCCCAAGAGACCCAGTACTTC
-	TRBV7-8	-	TRBJ2-7	CASSAGQIYEQYF	TGTGCCAGCAGCGCCGGACAGATCTACGAGCAGTACTTC
-	TRBV6-5	TRBD2	TRBJ2-1	CASIAGQSMSDEQFF	TGTGCCAGCATAGCGGGCCAATCCATGAGCGATGAGCAGTTCTTC
-	TRBV12-3/TRBV12-4	-	TRBJ2-2	CASSAVGGELFF	TGTGCCAGCAGTGCCGTTGGCGGGGAGCTGTTTTTT
few	TRBV6-1	-	TRBJ2-7	CASSSYAEQYF	TGTGCCAGCAGCTCGTACGCCGAGCAGTACTTC
once	TRBV4-1	-	TRBJ1-6	CASSPLGDTWVHF	TGCGCCAGCAGCCCCCTGGGGGACACTTGGGTCCACTTT
-	TRBV7-9	TRBD2	TRBJ2-7	CASSSPTSGSVYEQYF	TGTGCCAGCAGCTCTCCGACTAGCGGGAGTGTCTACGAGCAGTACTTC
-	TRBV28	-	TRBJ2-1	CASSLSPSGSSYNEQFF	TGTGCCAGCAGTTTATCGCCCAGCGGAAGCTCCTACAATGAGCAGTTCTTC
-	TRBV4-1	TRBD1	TRBJ1-4	CASSQGQGLDELFF	TGCGCCAGCAGCCAAGGACAGGGCCTTGATGAACTGTTTTTT
-	TRBV6-5	-	TRBJ1-3	CASSYSASGNTIYF	TGTGCCAGCAGTTACTCGGCCTCTGGAAACACCATATATTTT
-	TRBV3-1	-	TRBJ2-3	CASSEEGRADTQYF	TGTGCCAGCAGCGAAGAGGGTCGAGCAGATACGCAGTATTTT
-	TRBV5-4	-	TRBJ2-7	CASSFGGISEQYF	TGTGCCAGCAGCTTTGGAGGGATCTCCGAGCAGTACTTC
-	TRBV28	-	TRBJ1-2	CASSFRGPSLFGYTF	TGTGCCAGCAGTTTTAGGGGACCCTCTCTGTTTGGCTACACCTTC
-	TRBV13	-	TRBJ2-2	CASIEWDRHTGELFF	TGTGCCAGCATAGAGTGGGACCGGCACACCGGGGAGCTGTTTTTT
-	TRBV28	TRBD2	TRBJ2-5	CASSETGLALQETQYF	TGTGCCAGTTCCGAGACGGGACTAGCGCTCCAAGAGACCCAGTACTTC
medium-sized	TRBV27	-	TRBJ2-2	CASSLGTGELFF	TGTGCCAGCAGTTTGGGGACCGGGGAGCTGTTTTTT
-	TRBV5-4	-	TRBJ2-2	CASSFAAGELFF	TGTGCCAGCAGCTTTGCCGCCGGGGAGCTGTTTTTT
-	TRBV30	-	TRBJ2-1	CAWSSRRPNEQFF	TGTGCCTGGAGTAGTCGGAGGCCCAATGAGCAGTTCTTC
-	TRBV20-1	-	TRBJ2-1	CRGDGPYNEQFF	TGCAGGGGAGACGGACCCTACAATGAGCAGTTCTTC
-	TRBV7-9	-	TRBJ2-7	CASSLANSDEQYF	TGTGCCAGCAGCTTAGCAAACTCGGACGAGCAGTACTTC
once	TRBV3-1	-	TRBJ2-5	CASSQGRGQETQYF	TGTGCCAGCAGCCAAGGCAGAGGGCAAGAGACCCAGTACTTC
-	TRBV11-3	-	TRBJ2-4	CASSLGAAGVGVEDIQYF	TGTGCCAGCAGCTTAGGCGCGGCTGGAGTAGGGGTAGAGGACATTCAGTACTTC
-	TRBV14	-	TRBJ2-3	CASSPTSMSTDTQYF	TGTGCCAGCAGTCCTACTTCTATGAGCACAGATACGCAGTATTTT
-	TRBV7-2	-	TRBJ1-2	CASSLADGHYGYTF	TGTGCCAGCAGCTTAGCGGATGGGCACTATGGCTACACCTTC
-	TRBV9	-	TRBJ2-7	CASQGAGDPLF	TGTGCCAGCCAAGGGGCCGGGGACCCCCTATTC
-	TRBV29-1	-	TRBJ1-4	CSVEEWPEKLFF	TGCAGCGTTGAAGAGTGGCCAGAAAAACTGTTTTTT
-	TRBV15	-	TRBJ2-7	CATSRDDTYEQYF	TGTGCCACCAGCAGAGATGACACCTACGAGCAGTACTTC
-	TRBV7-2	-	TRBJ1-1	CASSWESKGTEAFF	TGTGCCAGCAGCTGGGAGTCGAAGGGCACTGAAGCTTTCTTT
-	TRBV30	-	TRBJ1-5	CAWSVWAVNQPQHF	TGTGCCTGGAGTGTATGGGCAGTCAATCAGCCCCAGCATTTT
-	TRBV3-1	TRBD1	TRBJ2-7	CASNRGIAPLGQYF	TGTGCCAGCAACAGGGGGATAGCTCCCTTAGGGCAGTACTTC
once	TRBV19	TRBD2	TRBJ2-7	CASSPRPGGYEQYF	TGTGCCAGTAGTCCCCGGCCCGGGGGGTACGAGCAGTACTTC
-	TRBV12-3/TRBV12-4	-	TRBJ1-1	CASSFWSSEAFF	TGTGCCAGCAGTTTTTGGAGCAGTGAAGCTTTCTTT
-	TRBV5-4	-	TRBJ2-1	CAETADNEQFF	TGTGCCGAGACGGCGGACAATGAGCAGTTCTTC
-	TRBV24-1	-	TRBJ1-1	CATAAGAGTEAFF	TGTGCCACCGCAGCGGGCGCGGGGACTGAAGCTTTCTTT
-	TRBV6-1	-	TRBJ2-4	CASSAHPAEGGDIQYF	TGTGCCAGCAGCGCACATCCTGCCGAGGGGGGGGACATTCAGTACTTC